This T cell receptor beta chain was retrieved from a study of shared clonotypes between healthy human individuals. About the study: Each donor contributed plates that comprised three CD4 naive, three CD4 memory, two CD8 naive and one CD8 memory.

Clones were read by immunoSEQ multiplex PCR, and TCRdb kept only the in-frame ones, dropping some. The table records approximately 2.3 million clones, approximately 93% of them present only once. The CDR3 runs 16 residues. From CD4+ cells came CD45RA+ naive and CD45RA-negative memory subsets. This sequence joins TRBV12-2 and TRBJ1-2; the table's D gene call, TRBD1, was not cross checked with the DNA. TRBV12-2 is flagged as a pseudogene. The sequenced material came from naive CD4+ T cells from PBMCs. Regarding subset: CD45RA+ positively selected. The sequence came from a man younger than 30 in good health. Some clones in this sample may be carry-over from other donors' samples. This CDR3 is CASRPRDRQGGGGYTF. The CDR3 DNA follows: TGTGCAAGTCGCCCACGGGACAGACAAGGGGGTGGAGGCTACACCTTC.